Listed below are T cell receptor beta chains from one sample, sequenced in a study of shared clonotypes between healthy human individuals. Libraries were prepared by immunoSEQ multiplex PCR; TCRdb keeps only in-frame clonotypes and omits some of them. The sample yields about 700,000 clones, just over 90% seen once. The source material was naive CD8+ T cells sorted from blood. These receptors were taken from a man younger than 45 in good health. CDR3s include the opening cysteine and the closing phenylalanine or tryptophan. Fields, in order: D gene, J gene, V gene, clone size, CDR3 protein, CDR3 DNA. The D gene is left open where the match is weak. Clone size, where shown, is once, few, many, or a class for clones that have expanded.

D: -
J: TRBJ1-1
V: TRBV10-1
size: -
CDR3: CASSANRAGRENTEAFF
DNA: TGCGCCAGCAGTGCCAACAGGGCGGGGCGGGAGAACACTGAAGCTTTCTTT

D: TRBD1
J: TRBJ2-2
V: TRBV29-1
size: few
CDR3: CSVRDREGGELFF
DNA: TGCAGCGTCCGGGACAGGGAAGGCGGGGAGCTGTTTTTT

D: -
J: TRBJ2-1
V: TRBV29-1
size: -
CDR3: CSVVFSASSSYNEQFF
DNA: TGCAGCGTTGTCTTTTCGGCTTCCAGCTCCTACAATGAGCAGTTCTTC

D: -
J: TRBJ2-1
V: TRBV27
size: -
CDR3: CASRYGGNEQFF
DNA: TGTGCCTCACGTTACGGCGGCAATGAGCAGTTCTTC

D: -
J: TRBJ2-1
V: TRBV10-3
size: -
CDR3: CAISESLGSSYNEQFF
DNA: TGTGCCATCAGTGAGTCGTTGGGTAGCTCCTACAATGAGCAGTTCTTC

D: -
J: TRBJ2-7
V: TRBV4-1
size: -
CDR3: CASSQAPFREQYF
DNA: TGCGCCAGCAGCCAAGCCCCCTTCCGTGAGCAGTACTTC

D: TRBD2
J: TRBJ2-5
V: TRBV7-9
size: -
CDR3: CASSPPPSGGPLETQYF
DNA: TGTGCCAGCAGCCCCCCTCCTTCGGGAGGGCCGTTGGAGACCCAGTACTTC

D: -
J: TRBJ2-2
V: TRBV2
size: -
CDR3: CAIPGTNYTGELFF
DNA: TGTGCCATCCCCGGGACCAATTACACCGGGGAGCTGTTTTTT

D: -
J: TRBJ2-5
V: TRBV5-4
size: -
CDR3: CASSQLDSNAWETQYF
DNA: TGTGCCAGCAGCCAGCTGGACAGCAATGCCTGGGAGACCCAGTACTTC

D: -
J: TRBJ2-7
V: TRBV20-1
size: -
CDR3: CSAREGLEQYF
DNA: TGCAGTGCTAGAGAGGGGCTCGAGCAGTACTTC

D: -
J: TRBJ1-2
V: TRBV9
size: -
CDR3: CASSGGGYTF
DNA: TGTGCCAGCTCCGGCGGCGGCTACACCTTC

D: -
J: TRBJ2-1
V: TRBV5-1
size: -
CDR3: CASSLGMYNEQFF
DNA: TGCGCCAGCAGCTTGGGAATGTACAATGAGCAGTTCTTC

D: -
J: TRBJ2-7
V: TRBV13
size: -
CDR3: CASSPGLGDIEQYF
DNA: TGTGCCAGCAGTCCAGGGTTGGGGGATATTGAGCAGTACTTC

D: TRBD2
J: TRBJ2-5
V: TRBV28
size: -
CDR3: CASSFAGAPETQYF
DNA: TGTGCCAGCAGTTTTGCGGGAGCCCCAGAGACCCAGTACTTC

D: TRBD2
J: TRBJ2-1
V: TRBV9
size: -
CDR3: CASSDPGLAVNEQFF
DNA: TGTGCCAGCAGCGACCCGGGACTAGCGGTCAATGAGCAGTTCTTC

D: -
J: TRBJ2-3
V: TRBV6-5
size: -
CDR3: CASIALLGGDTQYF
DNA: TGTGCCAGCATCGCTCTACTAGGGGGAGATACGCAGTATTTT

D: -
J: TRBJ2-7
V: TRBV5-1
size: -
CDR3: CASSSGANYFQYF
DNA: TGCGCCAGCAGCTCGGGGGCCAACTACTTCCAGTACTTC

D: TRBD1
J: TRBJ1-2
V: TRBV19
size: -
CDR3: CATGTATGYTF
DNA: TGTGCCACCGGGACAGCGACTGGCTACACCTTC

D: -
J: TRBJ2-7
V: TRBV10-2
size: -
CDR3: CASSESSGPSYEQYF
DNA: TGCGCCAGCAGTGAGTCAAGCGGACCCTCCTACGAGCAGTACTTC

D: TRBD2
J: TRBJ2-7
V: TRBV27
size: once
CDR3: CASSYGPGGEQYF
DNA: TGTGCCAGCAGCTACGGCCCGGGGGGCGAGCAGTACTTC

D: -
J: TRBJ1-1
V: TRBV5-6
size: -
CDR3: CASSGGLNTEAFF
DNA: TGTGCCAGCAGCGGGGGACTGAACACTGAAGCTTTCTTT

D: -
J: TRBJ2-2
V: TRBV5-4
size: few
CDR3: CASSFRDTGELFF
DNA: TGTGCCAGCAGCTTCAGGGATACCGGGGAGCTGTTTTTT